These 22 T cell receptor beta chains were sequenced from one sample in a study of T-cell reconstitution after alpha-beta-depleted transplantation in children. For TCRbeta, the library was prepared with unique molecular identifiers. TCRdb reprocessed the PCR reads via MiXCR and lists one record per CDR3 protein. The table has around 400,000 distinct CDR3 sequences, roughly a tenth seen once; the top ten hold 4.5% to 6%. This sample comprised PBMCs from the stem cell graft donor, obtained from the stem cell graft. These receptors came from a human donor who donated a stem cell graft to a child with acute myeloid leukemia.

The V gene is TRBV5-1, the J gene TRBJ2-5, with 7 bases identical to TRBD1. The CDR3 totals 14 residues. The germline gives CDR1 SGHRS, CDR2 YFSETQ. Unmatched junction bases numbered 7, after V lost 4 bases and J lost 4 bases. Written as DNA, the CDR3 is TGCGCCAGCAGCATAGACAGGGAAGGAGAGACCCAGTACTTC. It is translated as CASSIDREGETQYF.

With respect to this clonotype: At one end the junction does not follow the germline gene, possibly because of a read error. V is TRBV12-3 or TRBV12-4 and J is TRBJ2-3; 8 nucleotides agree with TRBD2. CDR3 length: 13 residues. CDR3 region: CGSSPGGEDTQYF. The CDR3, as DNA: TGTGGCAGCAGCCCGGGGGGGGAAGATACGCAGTATTTT.

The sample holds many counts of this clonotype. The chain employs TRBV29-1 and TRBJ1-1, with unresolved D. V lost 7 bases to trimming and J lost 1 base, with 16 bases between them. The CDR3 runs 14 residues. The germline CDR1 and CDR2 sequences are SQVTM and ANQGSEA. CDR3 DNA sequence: TGCAGCGCTCGCCCCTTGGGGTCGAACACTGAAGCTTTCTTT. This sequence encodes CSARPLGSNTEAFF. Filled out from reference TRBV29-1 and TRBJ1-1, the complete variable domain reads SAVISQKPSRDICQRGTSLTIQCQVDSQVTMMFWYRQQPGQSLTLIATANQGSEATYESGFVIDKFPISRPNLTFSTLTVSNMSPEDSSIYLCSARPLGSNTEAFFGQGTRLTVV.

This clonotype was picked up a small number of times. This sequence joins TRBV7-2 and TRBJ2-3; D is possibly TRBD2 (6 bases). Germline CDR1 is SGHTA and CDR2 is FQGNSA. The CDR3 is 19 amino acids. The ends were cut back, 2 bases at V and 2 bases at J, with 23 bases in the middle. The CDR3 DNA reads TGTGCCAGCAGCTTACGCACCCACGGGGGACTCAGCTTCACAGATACGCAGTATTTT. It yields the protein CASSLRTHGGLSFTDTQYF.

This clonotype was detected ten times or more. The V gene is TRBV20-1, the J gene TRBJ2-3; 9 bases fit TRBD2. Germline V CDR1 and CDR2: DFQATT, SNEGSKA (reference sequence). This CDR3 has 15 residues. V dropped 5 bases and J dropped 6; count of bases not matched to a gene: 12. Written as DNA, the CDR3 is TGCAGTGCTTGGGGCGGGAGGGCCGTCTATGATACGCAGTATTTT. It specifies CSAWGGRAVYDTQYF.

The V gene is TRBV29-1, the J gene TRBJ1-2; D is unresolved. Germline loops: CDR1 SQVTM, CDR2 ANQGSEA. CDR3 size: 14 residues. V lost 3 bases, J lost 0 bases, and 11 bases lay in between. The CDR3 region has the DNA TGCAGCGTTGATTGGACCGCCCCTAACTATGGCTACACCTTC. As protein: CSVDWTAPNYGYTF.

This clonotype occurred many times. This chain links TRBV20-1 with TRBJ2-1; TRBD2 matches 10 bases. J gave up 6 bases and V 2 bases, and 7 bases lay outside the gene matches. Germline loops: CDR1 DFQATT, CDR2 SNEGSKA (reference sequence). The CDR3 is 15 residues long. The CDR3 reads CSARSSGSEVNEQFF. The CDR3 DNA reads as TGCAGTGCTAGATCTAGCGGGAGTGAGGTCAATGAGCAGTTCTTC.

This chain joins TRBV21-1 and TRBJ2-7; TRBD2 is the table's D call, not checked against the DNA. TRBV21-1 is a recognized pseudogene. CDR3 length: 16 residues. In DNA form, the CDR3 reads TGTGCCAGCAGCAAAACGGTCCGGGGGGGCCTGGGGGAGCAGTACGTC. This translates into CASSKTVRGGLGEQYV.

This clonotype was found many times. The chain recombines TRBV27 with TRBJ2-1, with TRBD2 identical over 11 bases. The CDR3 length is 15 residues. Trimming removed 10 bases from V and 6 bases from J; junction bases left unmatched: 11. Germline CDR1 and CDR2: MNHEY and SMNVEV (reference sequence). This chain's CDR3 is CATQLIAGGLNEQFF. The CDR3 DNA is TGTGCCACCCAGCTTATAGCGGGAGGGCTCAATGAGCAGTTCTTC.

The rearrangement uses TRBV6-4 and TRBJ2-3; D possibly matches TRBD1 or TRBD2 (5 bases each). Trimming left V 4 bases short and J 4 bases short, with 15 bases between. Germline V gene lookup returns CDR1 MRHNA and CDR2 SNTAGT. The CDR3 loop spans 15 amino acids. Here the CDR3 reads CASSADTPGADTQYF. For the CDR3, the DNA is TGTGCCAGCAGTGCGGACACACCCGGGGCAGATACGCAGTATTTT.

In DNA form, the CDR3 reads TGCAGTGCTAGAGATCGGGTAGCGGGAGAGCAGTACTTC. Protein sequence: CSARDRVAGEQYF. The V gene is TRBV20-1, the J gene TRBJ2-7; 8 bases map to TRBD2. The V gene's germline CDR1 is DFQATT and CDR2 SNEGSKA (reference sequence). The V and J ends lost 0 bases and 7 bases, in that order; junction bases with no gene match: 5. CDR3 length equals 13 residues.

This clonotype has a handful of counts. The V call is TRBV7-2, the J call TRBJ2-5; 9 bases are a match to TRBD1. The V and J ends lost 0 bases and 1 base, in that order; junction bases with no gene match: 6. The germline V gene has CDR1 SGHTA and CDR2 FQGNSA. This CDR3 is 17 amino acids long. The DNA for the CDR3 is TGTGCCAGCAGCTTAGCGTCACAGGGGGCGGGCCAAGAGACCCAGTACTTC. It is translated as CASSLASQGAGQETQYF.

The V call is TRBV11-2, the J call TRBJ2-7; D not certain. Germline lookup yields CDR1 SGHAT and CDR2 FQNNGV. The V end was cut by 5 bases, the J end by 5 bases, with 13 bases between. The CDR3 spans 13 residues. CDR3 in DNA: TGTGCCAGCAGCCTCTGGGGTGCTGACGAGCAGTACTTC. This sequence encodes CASSLWGADEQYF.

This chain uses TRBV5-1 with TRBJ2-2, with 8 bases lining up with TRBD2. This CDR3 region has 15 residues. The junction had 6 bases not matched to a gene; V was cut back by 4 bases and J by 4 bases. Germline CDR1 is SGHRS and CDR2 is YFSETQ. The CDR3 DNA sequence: TGCGCCAGCAGCGAAACTAGCGGAGGCACCGGGGAGCTGTTTTTT. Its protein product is CASSETSGGTGELFF.

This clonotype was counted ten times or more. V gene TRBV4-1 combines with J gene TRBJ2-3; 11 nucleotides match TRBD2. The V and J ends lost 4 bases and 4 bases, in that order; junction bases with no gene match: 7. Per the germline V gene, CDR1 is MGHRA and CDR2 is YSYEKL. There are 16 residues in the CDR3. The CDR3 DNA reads TGCGCCAGCAGCCCAAACCCTAGCGGGGGGCCAGATACGCAGTATTTT. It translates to CASSPNPSGGPDTQYF.

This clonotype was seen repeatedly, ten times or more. This CDR3 is CASSHKSGEQFF. The CDR3 DNA is TGTGCCAGCAGCCACAAGAGCGGTGAGCAGTTCTTC. The chain uses TRBV3-1 and TRBJ2-1; possible D gene TRBD2, 5 bases. This CDR3 is 12 amino acids long. V lost 3 bases to trimming and J lost 9 bases, with 9 bases between them. The germline CDR1 and CDR2 sequences are LGHDT and YNNKEL (reference sequence).

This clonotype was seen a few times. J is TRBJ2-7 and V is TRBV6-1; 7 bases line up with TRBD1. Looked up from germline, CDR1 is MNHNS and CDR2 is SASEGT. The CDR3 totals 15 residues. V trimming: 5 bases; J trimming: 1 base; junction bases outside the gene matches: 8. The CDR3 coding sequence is TGTGCCAGCAGTAGTTATGGGACAGCTTCCTACGAGCAGTACTTC. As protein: CASSSYGTASYEQYF.

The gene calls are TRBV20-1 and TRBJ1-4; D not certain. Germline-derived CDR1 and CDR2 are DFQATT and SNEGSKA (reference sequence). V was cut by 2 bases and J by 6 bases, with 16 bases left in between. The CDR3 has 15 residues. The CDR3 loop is CSARMPEGLDEKLFF. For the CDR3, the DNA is TGCAGTGCTAGAATGCCAGAAGGTTTAGATGAAAAACTGTTTTTT.

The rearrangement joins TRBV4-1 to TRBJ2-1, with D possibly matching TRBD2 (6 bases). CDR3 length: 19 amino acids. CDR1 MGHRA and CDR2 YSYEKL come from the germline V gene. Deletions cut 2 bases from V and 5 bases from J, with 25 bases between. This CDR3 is CASSQKPHSAGQTHNEQFF. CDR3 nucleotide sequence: TGCGCCAGCAGCCAAAAGCCTCACTCGGCGGGGCAGACCCACAATGAGCAGTTCTTC.

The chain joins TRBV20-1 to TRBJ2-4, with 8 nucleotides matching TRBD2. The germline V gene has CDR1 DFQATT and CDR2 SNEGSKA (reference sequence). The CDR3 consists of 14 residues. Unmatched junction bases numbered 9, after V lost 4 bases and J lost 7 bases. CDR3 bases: TGCAGTGCTACCTCCGGGACTAGTGCGAACATTCAGTACTTC. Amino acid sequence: CSATSGTSANIQYF.

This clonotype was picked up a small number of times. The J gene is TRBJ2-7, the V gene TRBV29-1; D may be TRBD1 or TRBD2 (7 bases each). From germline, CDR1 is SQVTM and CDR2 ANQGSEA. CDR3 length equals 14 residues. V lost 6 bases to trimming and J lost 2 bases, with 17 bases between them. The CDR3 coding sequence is TGCAGCGTGAGGGGGCTGGGGAGGGCCTACGAGCAGTACTTC. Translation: CSVRGLGRAYEQYF.

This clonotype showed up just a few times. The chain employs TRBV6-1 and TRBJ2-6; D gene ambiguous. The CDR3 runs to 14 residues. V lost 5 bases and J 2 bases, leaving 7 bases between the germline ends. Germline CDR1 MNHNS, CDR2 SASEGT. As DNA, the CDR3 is TGTGCCAGCAGTCGACTTGCTGGGGCCAACGTCCTGACTTTC. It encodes CASSRLAGANVLTF.